This T cell receptor (beta chain) was captured in a study of cytomegalovirus exposure and HLA in healthy donors. V lost 2 bases and J 7 bases, leaving 30 bases between the germline ends. Per germline, CDR1 LNHDA and CDR2 SQIVND (reference sequence). This CDR3 contains 20 residues. PCR used 60 Vbeta primers and 13 Jbeta primers. The assay was immunoSEQ multiplex PCR, and TCRdb's table has in-frame clones only and misses some. The data show approximately 150,000 clones, 70% to 80% seen once. The TCR originated in a man aged 55 to 70 in good health and CMV-seronegative. Sequenced input: PBMCs. V gene TRBV19 combines with J gene TRBJ2-1; D possibly corresponds to TRBD2 (6 bases). The CDR3 DNA sequence: TGTGCCAGTAGTATACTTGGCTCTGTCCGACTAGGAACTGGGCTGAATGAGCAGTTCTTC. Translated, it gives CASSILGSVRLGTGLNEQFF.